This T cell receptor beta chain originates from a study of T-cell reconstitution after alpha-beta-depleted transplantation in children. CDR3 length: 14 amino acids. Trimming left V 4 bases short and J 5 bases short, with 12 bases between. CDR1 SGHAT and CDR2 FQNNGV come from the germline V gene. Preparation of the TCRbeta library used unique molecular identifiers. TCRdb ran MiXCR on the PCR reads and lists one entry per CDR3 protein. Of about 340,000 distinct CDR3 sequences listed, 10% to 15% are singletons. The source material was PBMCs, sampled from the stem cell graft. The receptor comes from a human donor who donated a stem cell graft to a child with Fanconi anemia. The genes are TRBV11-2 and TRBJ1-5; no reliable D call. The CDR3 coding sequence is TGTGCCAGCAGCTGGGCCGGGCCTGATCAGCCCCAGCATTTT. Encoded protein: CASSWAGPDQPQHF. Supplemented by reference TRBV11-2 and TRBJ1-5, the full variable domain reads EAGVAQSPRYKIIEKRQSVAFWCNPISGHATLYWYQQILGQGPKLLIQFQNNGVVDDSQLPKDRFSAERLKGVDSTLKIQPAKLEDSAVYLCASSWAGPDQPQHFGDGTRLSIL.